Included here is one T cell receptor (beta chain) sequence, with context. Antigen specificity is unknown. At one of its ends the junction is not consistent with the germline gene, which may arise from a read error. CDR3 length equals 14 residues. Germline values: CDR1 MDHEN, CDR2 SYDVKM. The primer mix had 60 Vbeta and 13 Jbeta primers. Study processing details: A later analysis tallied about 80 million unique TCR beta chains, around 10 million of them shared. The protocol was immunoSEQ multiplex PCR, while the TCRdb copy is restricted to in-frame clones and leaves out a portion. Clone size and the V and J calls come from that table; the DNA yielded D and trimming. The sample records 150,000 to 200,000 clones, roughly nine tenths being singletons. This specimen comes from a study of cytomegalovirus exposure and HLA in healthy donors. Study results and limitations: A later analysis showed that HLA-associated TCR beta chains had undergone more clonal expansion than equally common others. Reports indicate that TCR beta sequences accurately predicted the HLA-A and HLA-B alleles of most subjects.

The chain employs TRBV28 and TRBJ1-2; maybe TRBD1 (5 bases). This TCR was sampled from a boy aged 2-9 years in good health and CMV-seronegative. Input material: PBMCs. CDR3: CTSLTPTANYGYTF. CDR3 nucleotides: TGTACCAGTTTAACCCCGACAGCTAACTATGGCTACACCTTC.